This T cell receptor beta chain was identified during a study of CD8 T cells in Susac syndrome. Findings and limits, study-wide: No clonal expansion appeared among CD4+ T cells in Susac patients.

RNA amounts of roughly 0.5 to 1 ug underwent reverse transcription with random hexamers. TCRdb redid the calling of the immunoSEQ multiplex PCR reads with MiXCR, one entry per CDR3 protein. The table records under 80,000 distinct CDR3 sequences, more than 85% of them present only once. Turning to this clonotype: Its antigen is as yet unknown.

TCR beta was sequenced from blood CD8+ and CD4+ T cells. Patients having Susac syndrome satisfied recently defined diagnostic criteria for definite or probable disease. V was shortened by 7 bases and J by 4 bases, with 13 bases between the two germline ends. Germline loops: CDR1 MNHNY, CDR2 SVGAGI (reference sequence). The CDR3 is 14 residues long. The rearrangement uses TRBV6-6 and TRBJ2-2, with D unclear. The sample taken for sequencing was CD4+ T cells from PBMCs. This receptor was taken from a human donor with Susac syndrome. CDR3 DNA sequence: TGTGCCAGCAAGTCCCCCGGCAGCACCGGGGAGCTGTTTTTT. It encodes CASKSPGSTGELFF.